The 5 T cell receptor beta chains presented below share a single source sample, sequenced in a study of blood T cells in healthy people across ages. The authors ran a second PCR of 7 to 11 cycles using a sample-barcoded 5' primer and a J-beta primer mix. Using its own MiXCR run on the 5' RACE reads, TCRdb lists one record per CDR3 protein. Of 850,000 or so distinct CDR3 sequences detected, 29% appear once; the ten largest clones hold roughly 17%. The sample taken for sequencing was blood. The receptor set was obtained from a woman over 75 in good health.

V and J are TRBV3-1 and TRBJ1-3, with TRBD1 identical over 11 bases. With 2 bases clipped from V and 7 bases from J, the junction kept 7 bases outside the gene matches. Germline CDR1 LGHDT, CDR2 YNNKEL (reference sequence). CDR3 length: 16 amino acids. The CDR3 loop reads CASSQRTGGTRNTIYF. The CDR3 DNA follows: TGTGCCAGCAGCCAAAGGACAGGGGGCACGAGGAACACCATATATTTT.

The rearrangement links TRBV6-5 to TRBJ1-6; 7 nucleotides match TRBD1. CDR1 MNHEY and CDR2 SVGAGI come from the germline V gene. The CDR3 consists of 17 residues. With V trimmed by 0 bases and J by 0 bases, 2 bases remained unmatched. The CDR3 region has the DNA TGTGCCAGCAGTTACTCGGGACAGAGCTCCTATAATTCACCCCTCCACTTT. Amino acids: CASSYSGQSSYNSPLHF.

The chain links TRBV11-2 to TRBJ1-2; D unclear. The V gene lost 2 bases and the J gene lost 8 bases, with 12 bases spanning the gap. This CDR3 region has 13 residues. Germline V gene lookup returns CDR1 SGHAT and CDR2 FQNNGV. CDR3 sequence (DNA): TGTGCCAGCAGCTTAAGTAGCTCGTGGGGCTACACCTTC. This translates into CASSLSSSWGYTF.

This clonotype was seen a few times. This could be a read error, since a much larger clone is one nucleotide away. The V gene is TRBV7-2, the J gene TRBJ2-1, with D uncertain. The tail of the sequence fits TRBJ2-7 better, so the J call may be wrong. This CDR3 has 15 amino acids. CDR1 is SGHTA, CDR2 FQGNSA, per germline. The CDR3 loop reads CASSRQKSSYNEQYF. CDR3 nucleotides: TGTGCCAGCAGCAGGCAGAAGAGCTCCTACAATGAGCAGTACTTC.

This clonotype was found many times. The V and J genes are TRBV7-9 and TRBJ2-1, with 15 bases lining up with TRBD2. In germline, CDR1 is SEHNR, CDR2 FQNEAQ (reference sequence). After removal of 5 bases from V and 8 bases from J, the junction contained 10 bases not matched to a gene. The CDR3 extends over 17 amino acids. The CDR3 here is CASSPTPGLAGGDEQFF. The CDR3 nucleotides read TGTGCCAGCAGCCCCACCCCGGGACTAGCGGGGGGCGATGAGCAGTTCTTC.